This TCR beta chain is drawn from a study of tissue T cells after allogeneic stem cell transplantation. Study-level information: Of the grafts for graft-versus-host disease patients, four were unmodified and three CD34-selected. Study-level points and caveats: Across patients, clones rarely overlapped, yet motif clusters were shared tissue-specifically. Within patients, tissue anatomy strongly shaped TCR repertoire composition. Only a limited share of tissue TCRs appeared in blood or spleen.

Germline assignment: CDR1 LGHDT and CDR2 YNNKEL (reference sequence). V lost 0 bases to trimming and J lost 5 bases, with 13 bases between them. CDR3 length equals 15 residues. A word on this clone: What it binds is not known.

The data were produced by immunoSEQ multiplex PCR, yet TCRdb's version contains in-frame clones alone and is incomplete. The sample shows about 26,000 clones, under 95% of them seen only once. V is TRBV3-1 (or the pseudogene TRBV3-2) and J is TRBJ1-1; the D gene is possibly TRBD1 (6 bases). The sequence was collected from a male donor aged 60 or older who later had graft-versus-host disease after an allogeneic stem cell transplant. Sample: blood, taken before transplantation. DNA for the CDR3: TGTGCCAGCAGCCAAGATAAGGGGGTGCGGACTGAAGCTTTCTTT. This codes for CASSQDKGVRTEAFF.